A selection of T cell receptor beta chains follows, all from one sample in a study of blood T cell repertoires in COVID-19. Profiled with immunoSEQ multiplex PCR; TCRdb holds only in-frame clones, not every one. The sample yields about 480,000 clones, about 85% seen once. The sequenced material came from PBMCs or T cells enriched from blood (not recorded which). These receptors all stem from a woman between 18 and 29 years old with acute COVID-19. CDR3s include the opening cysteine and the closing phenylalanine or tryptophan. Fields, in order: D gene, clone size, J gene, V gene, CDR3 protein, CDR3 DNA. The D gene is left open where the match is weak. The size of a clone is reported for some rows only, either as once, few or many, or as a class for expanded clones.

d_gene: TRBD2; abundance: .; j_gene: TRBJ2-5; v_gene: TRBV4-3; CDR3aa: CASSQEQSGLAAETQYF; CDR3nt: TGCGCCAGCAGCCAAGAACAGAGCGGACTAGCGGCAGAGACCCAGTACTTC
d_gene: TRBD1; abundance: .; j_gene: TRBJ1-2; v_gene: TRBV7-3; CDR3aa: CASSSNTGQGARRGYTF; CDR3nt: TGTGCCAGCAGCTCTAATACCGGACAGGGGGCGCGTCGAGGCTACACCTTC
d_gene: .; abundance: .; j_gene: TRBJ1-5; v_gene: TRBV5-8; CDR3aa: CASSLRAAGSNQPQHF; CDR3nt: TGTGCCAGCAGCTTGAGAGCTGCGGGTAGCAATCAGCCCCAGCATTTT
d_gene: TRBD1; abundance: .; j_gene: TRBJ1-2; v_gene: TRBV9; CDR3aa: CASSPGTGVGYTF; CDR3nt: TGTGCCAGCAGCCCCGGGACAGGGGTTGGCTACACCTTC
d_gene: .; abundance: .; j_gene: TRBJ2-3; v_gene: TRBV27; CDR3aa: CASSLKPTPATATQYF; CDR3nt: TGTGCCAGCAGTTTAAAACCTACCCCCGCCACAGCTACGCAGTATTTT
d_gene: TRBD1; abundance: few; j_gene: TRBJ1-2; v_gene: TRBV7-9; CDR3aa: CASSLRTGVGYTF; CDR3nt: TGTGCCAGCAGCTTAAGGACAGGGGTCGGCTACACCTTC
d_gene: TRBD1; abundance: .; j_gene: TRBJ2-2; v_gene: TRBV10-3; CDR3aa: CAIPGQGGRELFF; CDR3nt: TGTGCCATTCCGGGACAGGGGGGGAGGGAGCTGTTTTTT
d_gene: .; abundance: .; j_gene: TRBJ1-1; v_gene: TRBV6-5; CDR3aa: CASRRGEGPTEAFF; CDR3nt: TGTGCCAGCAGGAGGGGGGAGGGGCCCACTGAAGCTTTCTTT
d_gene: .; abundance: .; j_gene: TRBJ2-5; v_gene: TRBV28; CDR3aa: CASSFSETQYF; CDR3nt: TGTGCCAGCAGTTTTAGTGAGACCCAGTACTTC
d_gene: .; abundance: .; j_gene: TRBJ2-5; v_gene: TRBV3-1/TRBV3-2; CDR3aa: CASSQGVQGQETQYF; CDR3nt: TGTGCCAGCAGCCAAGGAGTCCAGGGCCAAGAGACCCAGTACTTC
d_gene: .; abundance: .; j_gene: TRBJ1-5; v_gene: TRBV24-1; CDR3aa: CATSEDQRGTNEHF; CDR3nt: TGTGCCACCAGTGAAGACCAACGAGGGACAAATGAACATTTT
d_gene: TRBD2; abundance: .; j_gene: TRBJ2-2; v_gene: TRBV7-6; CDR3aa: CASSLGASGMNTGELFF; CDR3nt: TGTGCCAGCAGCTTAGGGGCTAGCGGGATGAACACCGGGGAGCTGTTTTTT
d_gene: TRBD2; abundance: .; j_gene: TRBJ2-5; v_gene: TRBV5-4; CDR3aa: CASSLTSGETQYF; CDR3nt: TGTGCCAGCAGCTTGACTAGCGGAGAGACCCAGTACTTC
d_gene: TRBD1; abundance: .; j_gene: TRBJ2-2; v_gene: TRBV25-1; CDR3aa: CAVTQGAGGELFF; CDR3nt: TGTGCCGTTACCCAGGGGGCAGGCGGGGAGCTGTTTTTT
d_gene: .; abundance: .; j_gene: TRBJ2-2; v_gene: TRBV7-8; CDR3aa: CASKVEANTGELFF; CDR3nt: TGTGCCAGCAAGGTGGAGGCGAACACCGGGGAGCTGTTTTTT
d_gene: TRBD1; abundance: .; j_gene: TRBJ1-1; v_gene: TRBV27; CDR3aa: CASSSSRGRLTEAFF; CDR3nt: TGTGCCAGCAGTAGCTCCAGGGGGCGCTTAACTGAAGCTTTCTTT
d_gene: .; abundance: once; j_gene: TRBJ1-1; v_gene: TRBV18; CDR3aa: CASSQTVNTEAFF; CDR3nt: TGTGCCAGCTCACAGACAGTGAACACTGAAGCTTTCTTT
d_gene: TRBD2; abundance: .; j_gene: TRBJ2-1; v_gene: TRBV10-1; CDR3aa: CASSESGGFSYNEQFF; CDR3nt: TGCGCCAGCAGTGAGTCGGGAGGGTTTTCCTACAATGAGCAGTTCTTC
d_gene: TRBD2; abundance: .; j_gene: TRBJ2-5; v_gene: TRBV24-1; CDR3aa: CATSDLRGTSGNVGQETQYF; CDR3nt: TGTGCCACCAGTGATTTGCGTGGGACTAGCGGGAATGTGGGTCAAGAGACCCAGTACTTC
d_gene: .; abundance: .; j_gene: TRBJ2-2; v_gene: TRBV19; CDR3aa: CASSIPIYTGELFF; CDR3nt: TGTGCCAGTAGTATACCCATTTACACCGGGGAGCTGTTTTTT
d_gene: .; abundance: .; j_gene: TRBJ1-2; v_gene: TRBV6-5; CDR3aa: CASSRTTGPYGYTF; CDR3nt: TGTGCCAGCAGCCGCACGACGGGTCCTTATGGCTACACCTTC
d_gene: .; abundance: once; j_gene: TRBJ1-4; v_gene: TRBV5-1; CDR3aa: CASSLDRKAEKLFF; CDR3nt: TGCGCCAGCAGCTTGGACAGGAAGGCTGAAAAACTGTTTTTT
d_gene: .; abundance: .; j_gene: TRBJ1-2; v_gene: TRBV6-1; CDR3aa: CASSEQWQSGDGYTF; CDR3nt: TGTGCCAGCAGTGAGCAGTGGCAGTCAGGGGATGGCTACACCTTC
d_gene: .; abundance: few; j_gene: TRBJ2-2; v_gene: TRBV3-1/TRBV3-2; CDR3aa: CASSQESGLFTGELFF; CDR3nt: TGTGCCAGCAGCCAAGAATCCGGACTTTTTACCGGGGAGCTGTTTTTT
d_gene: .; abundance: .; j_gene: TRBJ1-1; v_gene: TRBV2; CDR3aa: CASSAEVNTEAFF; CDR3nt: TGTGCCAGCAGTGCAGAGGTGAACACTGAAGCTTTCTTT
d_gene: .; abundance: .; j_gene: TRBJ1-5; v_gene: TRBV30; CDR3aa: CAWSVGGAQPQHF; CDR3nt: TGTGCCTGGAGTGTAGGGGGGGCTCAGCCCCAGCATTTT
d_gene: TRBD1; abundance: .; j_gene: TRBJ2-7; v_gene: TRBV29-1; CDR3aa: CSVEEPTGDYEQYF; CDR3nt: TGCAGCGTTGAGGAGCCGACAGGGGACTACGAGCAGTACTTC
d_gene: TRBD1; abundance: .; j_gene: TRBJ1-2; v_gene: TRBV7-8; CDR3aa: CASSLMTGAGGYTF; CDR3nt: TGTGCCAGCAGCTTAATGACAGGGGCTGGGGGCTACACCTTC
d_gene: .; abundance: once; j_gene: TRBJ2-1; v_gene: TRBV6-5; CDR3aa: CASSYPAGAREQFF; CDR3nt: TGTGCCAGCAGTTACCCCGCGGGGGCAAGGGAGCAGTTCTTC
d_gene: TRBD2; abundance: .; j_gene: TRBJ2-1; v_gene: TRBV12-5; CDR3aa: CASGLDHRTSGREQFF; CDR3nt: TGTGCTAGTGGTTTGGATCATCGGACTAGCGGGCGGGAGCAGTTCTTC
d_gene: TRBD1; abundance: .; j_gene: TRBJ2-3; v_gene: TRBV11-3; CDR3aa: CASSPGGAGTDTQYF; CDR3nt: TGTGCCAGCAGCCCAGGGGGCGCGGGAACAGATACGCAGTATTTT
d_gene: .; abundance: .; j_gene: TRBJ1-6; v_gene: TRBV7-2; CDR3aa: CASSLEASGSPLHF; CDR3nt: TGTGCCAGCAGCTTAGAGGCCTCGGGTTCACCCCTCCACTTT
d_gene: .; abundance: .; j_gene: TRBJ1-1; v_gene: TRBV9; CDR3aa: CASSVREGDWTEAFF; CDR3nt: TGTGCCAGCAGCGTAAGGGAGGGGGACTGGACTGAAGCTTTCTTT
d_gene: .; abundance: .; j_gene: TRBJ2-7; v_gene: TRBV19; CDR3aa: CASSIGFGRGSGEQYF; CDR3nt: TGTGCCAGTAGTATAGGTTTCGGCCGCGGCTCGGGCGAGCAGTACTTC
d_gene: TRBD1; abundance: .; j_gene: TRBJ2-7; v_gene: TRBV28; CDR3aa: CASSLTGTGGAGVGYEQYF; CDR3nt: TGTGCCAGCAGTCTCACTGGGACAGGGGGTGCGGGAGTTGGGTACGAGCAGTACTTC
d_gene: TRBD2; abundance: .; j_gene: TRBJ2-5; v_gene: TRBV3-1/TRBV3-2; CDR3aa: CASRYSGSRETQYF; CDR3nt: TGTGCCAGCAGATATAGCGGGAGCCGAGAGACCCAGTACTTC
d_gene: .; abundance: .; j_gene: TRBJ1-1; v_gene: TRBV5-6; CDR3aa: CASSWKATTRLGTEAFF; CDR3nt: TGTGCCAGCAGCTGGAAGGCGACGACTAGGCTTGGCACTGAAGCTTTCTTT
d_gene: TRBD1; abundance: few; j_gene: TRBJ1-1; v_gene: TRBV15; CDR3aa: CATSRERGQGAFF; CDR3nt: TGTGCCACCAGCAGAGAAAGGGGGCAAGGAGCTTTCTTT
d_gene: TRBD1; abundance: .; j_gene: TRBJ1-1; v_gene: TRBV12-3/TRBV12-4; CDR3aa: CASRGQGPEAFF; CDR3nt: TGTGCCAGCAGGGGACAGGGGCCTGAAGCTTTCTTT
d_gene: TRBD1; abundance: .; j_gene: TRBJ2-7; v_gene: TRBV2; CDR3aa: CASRGTGDEQYF; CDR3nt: TGTGCCAGCAGAGGGACAGGGGACGAGCAGTACTTC
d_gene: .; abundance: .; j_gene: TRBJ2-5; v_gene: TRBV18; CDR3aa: CASSPRQVETQYF; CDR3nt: TGTGCCAGCTCACCTCGACAAGTGGAGACCCAGTACTTC
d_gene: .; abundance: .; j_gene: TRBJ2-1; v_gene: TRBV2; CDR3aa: CAGKQGGGYNEQFF; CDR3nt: TGTGCCGGCAAACAGGGAGGGGGTTACAATGAGCAGTTCTTC
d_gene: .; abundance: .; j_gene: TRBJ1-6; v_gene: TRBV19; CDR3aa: CASRQVENSPLHF; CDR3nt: TGTGCCAGTAGGCAGGTAGAAAATTCACCCCTCCACTTT
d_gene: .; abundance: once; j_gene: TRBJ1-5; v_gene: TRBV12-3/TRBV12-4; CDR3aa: CASSFRGPQHF; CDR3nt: TGTGCCAGCAGTTTTCGAGGTCCCCAGCATTTT
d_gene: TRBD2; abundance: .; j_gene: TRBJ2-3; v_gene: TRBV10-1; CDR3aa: CASSAGSGWDTQYF; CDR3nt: TGCGCCAGCAGTGCGGGTAGCGGGTGGGATACGCAGTATTTT
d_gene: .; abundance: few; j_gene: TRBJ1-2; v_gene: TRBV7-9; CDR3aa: CASSLQGLADGYTF; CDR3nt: TGTGCCAGCAGCTTACAGGGGTTGGCGGATGGCTACACCTTC
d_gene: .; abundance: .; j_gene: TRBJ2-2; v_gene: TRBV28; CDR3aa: CASSLGLGGVSQLFF; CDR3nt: TGTGCCAGCAGTTTAGGCCTGGGGGGTGTCTCGCAGCTGTTTTTT
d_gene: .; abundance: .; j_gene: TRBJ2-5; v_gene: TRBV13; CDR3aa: CASSRFAGIQETQYF; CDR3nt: TGTGCCAGCAGCCGCTTTGCGGGAATCCAAGAGACCCAGTACTTC
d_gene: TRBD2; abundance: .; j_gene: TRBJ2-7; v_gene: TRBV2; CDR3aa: CASSGGGGTSGRYYEQYF; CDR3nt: TGTGCCAGCAGTGGCGGGGGCGGGACTAGCGGGAGGTACTACGAGCAGTACTTC
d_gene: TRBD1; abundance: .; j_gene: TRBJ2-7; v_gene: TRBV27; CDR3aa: CASSFLLPGQGYEQYF; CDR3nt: TGTGCCAGCAGTTTCCTCCTACCGGGACAGGGCTACGAGCAGTACTTC
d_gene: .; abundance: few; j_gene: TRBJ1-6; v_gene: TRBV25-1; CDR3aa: CASSVTGRGKNSPLHF; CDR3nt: TGTGCCAGCAGTGTTACCGGACGGGGAAAGAATTCACCCCTCCACTTT
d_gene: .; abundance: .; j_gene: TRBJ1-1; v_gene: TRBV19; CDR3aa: CASSISHRNTEAFF; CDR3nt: TGTGCCAGTAGTATATCGCACAGGAACACTGAAGCTTTCTTT
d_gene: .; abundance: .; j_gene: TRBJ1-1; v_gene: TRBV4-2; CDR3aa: CASSQERIGNEAFF; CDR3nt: TGTGCCAGCAGCCAAGAGCGGATCGGGAATGAAGCTTTCTTT
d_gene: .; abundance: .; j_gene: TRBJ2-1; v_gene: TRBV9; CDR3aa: CASSRDWGPHNEQFF; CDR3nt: TGTGCCAGCAGCCGGGATTGGGGGCCTCACAATGAGCAGTTCTTC
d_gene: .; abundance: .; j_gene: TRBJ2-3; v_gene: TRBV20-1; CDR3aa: CSASLYTQYF; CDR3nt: TGCAGTGCTAGTTTATATACGCAGTATTTT
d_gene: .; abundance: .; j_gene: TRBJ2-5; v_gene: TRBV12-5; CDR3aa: CASGLPRSAETQYF; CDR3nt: TGTGCTAGTGGTTTGCCCCGATCTGCGGAGACCCAGTACTTC
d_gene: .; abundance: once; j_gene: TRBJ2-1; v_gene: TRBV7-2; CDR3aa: CASSLGGSLNEQFF; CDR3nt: TGTGCCAGCAGCTTAGGAGGTAGCCTCAATGAGCAGTTCTTC
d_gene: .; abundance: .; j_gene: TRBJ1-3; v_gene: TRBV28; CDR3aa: CASSTDSQTYSGNTIYF; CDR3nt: TGTGCCAGCAGTACGGACAGCCAGACCTACTCTGGAAACACCATATATTTT
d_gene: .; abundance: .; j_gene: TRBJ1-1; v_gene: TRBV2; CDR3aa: CASSEVWQNTEAFF; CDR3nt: TGTGCCAGCAGTGAAGTGTGGCAGAACACTGAAGCTTTCTTT
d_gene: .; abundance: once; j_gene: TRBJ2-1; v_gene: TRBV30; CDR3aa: CAWSAGSTDYNEQFF; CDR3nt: TGTGCCTGGAGTGCCGGGAGTACGGATTACAATGAGCAGTTCTTC